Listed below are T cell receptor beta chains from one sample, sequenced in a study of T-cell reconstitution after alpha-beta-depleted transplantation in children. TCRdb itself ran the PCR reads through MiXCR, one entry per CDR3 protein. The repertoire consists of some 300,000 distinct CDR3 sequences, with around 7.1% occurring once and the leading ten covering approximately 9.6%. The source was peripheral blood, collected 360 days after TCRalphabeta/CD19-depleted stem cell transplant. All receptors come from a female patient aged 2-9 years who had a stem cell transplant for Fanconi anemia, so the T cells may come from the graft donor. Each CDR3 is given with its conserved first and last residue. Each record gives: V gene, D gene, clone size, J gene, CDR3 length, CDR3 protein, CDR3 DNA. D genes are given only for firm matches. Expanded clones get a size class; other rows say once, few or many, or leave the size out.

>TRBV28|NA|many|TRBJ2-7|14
CASSEYRGGNEQYF
TGTGCCAGCAGCGAATACAGGGGCGGGAACGAGCAGTACTTC
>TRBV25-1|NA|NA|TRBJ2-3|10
CATRADTQYF
TGTGCCACTCGGGCAGATACGCAGTATTTT
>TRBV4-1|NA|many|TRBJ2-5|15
CASSQDRSLQETQYF
TGCGCCAGCAGCCAAGACCGGTCGCTCCAAGAGACCCAGTACTTC
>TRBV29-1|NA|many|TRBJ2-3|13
CSVGMSVTDTQYF
TGCAGCGTGGGGATGTCTGTTACAGATACGCAGTATTTT
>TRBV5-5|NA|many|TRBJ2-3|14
CASSAEVAADTQYF
TGTGCCAGCAGCGCGGAGGTCGCGGCAGATACGCAGTATTTT
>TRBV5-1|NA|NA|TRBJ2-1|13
CASSPFEHNEQFF
TGCGCCAGCAGCCCGTTTGAACACAATGAGCAGTTCTTC
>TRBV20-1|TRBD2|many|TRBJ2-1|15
CSAPAPSGEDNEQFF
TGCAGTGCCCCGGCCCCCAGCGGGGAGGACAATGAGCAGTTCTTC
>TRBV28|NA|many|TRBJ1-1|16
CASSNYVTDHGPEAFF
TGTGCCAGCAGTAACTATGTGACAGACCACGGGCCTGAAGCTTTCTTT
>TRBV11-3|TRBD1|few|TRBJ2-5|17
CASSLGTGGMVQETQYF
TGTGCCAGCAGCTTAGGGACAGGGGGCATGGTCCAAGAGACCCAGTACTTC
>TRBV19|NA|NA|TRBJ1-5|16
CASSTPGQVVTQPQHF
TGTGCCAGTAGTACCCCGGGACAAGTGGTTACCCAGCCCCAGCATTTT
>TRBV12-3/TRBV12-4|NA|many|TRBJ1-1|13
CASSFTGTSEAFF
TGTGCCAGCAGTTTCACCGGGACAAGTGAAGCTTTCTTT
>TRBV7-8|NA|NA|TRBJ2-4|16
CASSERLLPAADIQYF
TGTGCCAGCAGCGAACGACTCCTCCCAGCAGCGGACATTCAGTACTTC